Listed below are T cell receptor beta chains from one sample, sequenced in a study of cytomegalovirus exposure and HLA in healthy donors. Repertoires were generated with immunoSEQ multiplex PCR, while TCRdb's copy carries only in-frame clones and drops some. This table lists 150,000 to 200,000 clones. Specimen: PBMCs. The receptor set was obtained from a man aged 25-45 years in good health and CMV-seronegative. Each CDR3 is given with its conserved first and last residue. The order of the fields is J gene, D gene, V gene, CDR3 protein, CDR3 DNA. D genes are given only for firm matches.

TRBJ2-1	-	TRBV6-5	CASSYEETVLF	TGTGCCAGCAGTTACGAGGAGACAGTCCTCTTC
TRBJ2-5	TRBD1	TRBV6-5	CASSYRTGGRETQYF	TGTGCCAGCAGTTACAGGACAGGGGGCCGGGAGACCCAGTACTTC
TRBJ2-7	TRBD1	TRBV4-1	CATAWDRGYEQYF	TGCGCCACAGCCTGGGACAGGGGATACGAGCAGTACTTC
TRBJ2-4	TRBD2	TRBV19	CASSIESGGVGAKNIQYF	TGTGCCAGTAGTATAGAAAGCGGGGGAGTGGGAGCCAAAAACATTCAGTACTTC
TRBJ2-7	-	TRBV6-1	CASSEGRSRSYEQYF	TGTGCCAGCAGTGAAGGGCGGAGCCGCTCCTACGAGCAGTACTTC
TRBJ2-7	TRBD1	TRBV4-1	CASSQDAWGQGSREQYF	TGCGCCAGCAGCCAAGATGCCTGGGGACAGGGATCTAGGGAGCAGTACTTC
TRBJ1-2	-	TRBV18	CASSRTDNYGYTF	TGTGCCAGCTCACGGACAGACAACTATGGCTACACCTTC
TRBJ1-6	-	TRBV14	CASSPRTSGSPLHF	TGTGCCAGCAGCCCCCGGACATCGGGTTCACCCCTCCACTTT
TRBJ1-1	TRBD1	TRBV30	CAWGRGLLNTEAFF	TGTGCCTGGGGCAGGGGGCTCTTGAACACTGAAGCTTTCTTT
TRBJ2-2	TRBD1	TRBV5-1	CASGGQGTGELFF	TGCGCCAGTGGGGGACAGGGCACCGGGGAGCTGTTTTTT
TRBJ2-7	-	TRBV7-2	CASSLLGQNEERKYF	TGTGCCAGCAGCTTATTGGGACAAAACGAAGAGAGGAAGTACTTC
TRBJ2-1	TRBD1	TRBV5-1	CASSPGTGGPYNEQFF	TGCGCCAGCAGCCCCGGGACAGGGGGGCCTTACAATGAGCAGTTCTTC
TRBJ2-7	-	TRBV9	CASSEGPTAGYREQYF	TGTGCCAGCAGCGAGGGGCCGACGGCGGGGTATCGCGAGCAGTACTTC
TRBJ1-4	TRBD1	TRBV5-1	CASSLLGQGSREKLFF	TGCGCCAGCAGCTTGTTGGGACAGGGTAGTCGTGAAAAACTGTTTTTT
TRBJ1-1	TRBD1	TRBV2	CASGTGVMNTEAFF	TGTGCCAGCGGGACAGGGGTTATGAACACTGAAGCTTTCTTT
TRBJ1-4	TRBD1	TRBV7-2	CASSLVTGGDEKLFF	TGTGCCAGCAGCTTGGTCACAGGGGGGGATGAAAAACTGTTTTTT
TRBJ2-6	-	TRBV6-5	CASRVREAGANVLTF	TGTGCCAGCAGAGTGAGGGAGGCGGGGGCCAACGTCCTGACTTTC
TRBJ1-6	TRBD1	TRBV2	CASRGQGNSPLHF	TGTGCCAGCAGAGGACAGGGAAATTCACCCCTCCACTTT
TRBJ2-1	TRBD2	TRBV30	CAWEKDGTSVSNEQFF	TGTGCCTGGGAGAAAGATGGGACTAGCGTGAGCAATGAGCAGTTCTTC
TRBJ1-1	-	TRBV5-1	CASSTLGGGNTEAFF	TGCGCCAGCAGCACCCTAGGGGGGGGGAACACTGAAGCTTTCTTT
TRBJ2-2	TRBD1	TRBV5-1	CASSLLARQGNTGELFF	TGCGCCAGCAGCTTGTTGGCTAGACAGGGGAACACCGGGGAGCTGTTTTTT
TRBJ1-2	TRBD1	TRBV5-1	CASSERGGAGYGYTF	TGCGCCAGCAGCGAGCGAGGGGGCGCGGGCTATGGCTACACCTTC
TRBJ2-7	-	TRBV19	CASSKSGTISSYEQYF	TGTGCCAGTAGTAAATCCGGGACAATTAGCTCCTACGAGCAGTACTTC
TRBJ2-3	TRBD2	TRBV27	CASSPGLAGVDTQYF	TGTGCCAGCAGTCCGGGACTAGCGGGGGTAGATACGCAGTATTTT
TRBJ2-3	TRBD2	TRBV10-1	CASSESRGRGTDTQYF	TGCGCCAGCAGTGAGTCTCGCGGGAGGGGAACAGATACGCAGTATTTT
TRBJ1-4	TRBD1	TRBV6-5	CASSSYDRAEELFF	TGTGCCAGCAGTTCCTATGACAGGGCAGAAGAACTGTTTTTT
TRBJ2-1	TRBD2	TRBV29-1	CSVGLGLAGGLKQFF	TGCAGCGTTGGCCTCGGACTAGCGGGAGGGTTAAAGCAGTTCTTC
TRBJ1-2	-	TRBV5-1	CASSLAAVGGYGYTF	TGCGCCAGCAGCTTGGCAGCGGTAGGCGGCTATGGCTACACCTTC
TRBJ2-3	-	TRBV5-6	CASSFLRDTQYF	TGTGCCAGCAGCTTTCTCAGGGATACGCAGTATTTT
TRBJ1-2	-	TRBV5-6	CASSLGRVAGYTF	TGTGCCAGCAGCTTGGGCAGGGTTGCTGGCTACACCTTC
TRBJ1-2	-	TRBV6-5	CASRRGTLTGHGYTF	TGTGCCAGCAGACGGGGTACACTCACAGGGCACGGCTACACCTTC
TRBJ2-1	TRBD1	TRBV28	CASSSIGQGKSYNEQFF	TGTGCCAGCAGCTCAATCGGACAGGGGAAGTCCTACAATGAGCAGTTCTTC
TRBJ2-3	TRBD2	TRBV28	CASSSLMGTSPYADTQYF	TGTGCCAGCAGTTCCCTCATGGGGACTAGCCCTTATGCAGATACGCAGTATTTT
TRBJ2-3	TRBD2	TRBV15	CATSRGGDSGDVWDTQYF	TGTGCCACCAGCCGAGGGGGTGATAGCGGGGACGTTTGGGATACGCAGTATTTT
TRBJ2-7	-	TRBV28	CASSLGAGGVYEQYF	TGTGCCAGCAGTTTAGGGGCCGGGGGTGTCTACGAGCAGTACTTC
TRBJ2-1	-	TRBV6-5	CASSYSSEQFF	TGTGCCAGCAGTTACTCGAGTGAGCAGTTCTTC
TRBJ2-2	TRBD2	TRBV6-6	CASSPMGGRAGGELFF	TGTGCCAGCAGCCCTATGGGCGGGAGGGCCGGCGGGGAGCTGTTTTTT
TRBJ1-2	-	TRBV19	CASSTGTPNVYGYTF	TGTGCCAGTAGTACCGGGACACCGAACGTCTATGGCTACACCTTC
TRBJ2-1	TRBD2	TRBV6-1	CASSEYLAGVIHSYNEQFF	TGTGCCAGCAGTGAGTATCTAGCGGGAGTGATACACTCCTACAATGAGCAGTTCTTC
TRBJ1-2	-	TRBV7-2	CASSLVQGFGGYTF	TGTGCCAGCAGCTTAGTACAGGGTTTCGGTGGCTACACCTTC
TRBJ1-5	-	TRBV7-8	CASSLASGYQPQHF	TGTGCCAGCAGCTTAGCATCAGGATATCAGCCCCAGCATTTT
TRBJ1-3	-	TRBV19	CASTGLGGGVGNTIYF	TGTGCCAGCACGGGATTGGGCGGGGGCGTTGGAAACACCATATATTTT
TRBJ1-2	TRBD1	TRBV19	CASSLGQGNYGYTF	TGTGCCAGTAGTCTTGGACAGGGGAACTATGGCTACACCTTC
TRBJ2-7	-	TRBV6-1	CASTLGQGGSEQYF	TGTGCCAGCACCCTAGGTCAGGGGGGAAGCGAGCAGTACTTC
TRBJ2-7	-	TRBV30	CAWWAAGVYEQYF	TGTGCCTGGTGGGCCGCAGGGGTTTACGAGCAGTACTTC
TRBJ1-1	-	TRBV29-1	CSVDMGRVAEAFF	TGCAGCGTTGACATGGGGAGAGTCGCTGAAGCTTTCTTT
TRBJ2-4	-	TRBV4-3	CASSQDAYGDSRYF	TGCGCCAGCAGCCAAGATGCGTATGGGGACTCACGGTACTTC
TRBJ2-7	-	TRBV27	CAVRGISYEQYF	TGTGCCGTTAGGGGGATTTCCTACGAGCAGTACTTC
TRBJ2-7	-	TRBV2	CASSEMGPAFEQYF	TGTGCCAGCAGTGAAATGGGCCCGGCATTCGAGCAGTACTTC
TRBJ1-2	-	TRBV6-5	CASSRYATPPLGYTF	TGTGCCAGCAGCCGCTACGCTACGCCTCCATTGGGCTACACCTTC
TRBJ2-1	TRBD2	TRBV7-8	CASSAGLAGGTTYNEQFF	TGTGCCAGCAGCGCGGGACTAGCGGGAGGGACAACCTACAATGAGCAGTTCTTC
TRBJ2-4	-	TRBV6-5	CASSTPDWKFQYF	TGTGCCAGCTCAACCCCGGACTGGAAGTTTCAGTACTTC
TRBJ1-1	TRBD1	TRBV10-1	CASSESGQGDTEAFF	TGCGCCAGCAGTGAGTCTGGACAGGGGGACACTGAAGCTTTCTTT